What follows is one T cell receptor beta chain and its context. The repertoire was sequenced with immunoSEQ multiplex PCR; TCRdb's copy has only in-frame clones and lacks some. The sample carries 250,000 to 350,000 clones, more than 70% recorded once. This specimen comes from a study of blood T cell repertoires in COVID-19. Study-wide context: COVID-19 samples from acute and convalescent phases originated in the United States, Italy and Spain. In each case, the material was cDNA or gDNA derived from T cells, B-cell-depleted T cells, or PBMCs.

Trimming shortened V by 5 bases and J by 0 bases, and 2 bases separated the two germline ends. CDR3 size: 13 residues. Germline CDR1 is LNHDA and CDR2 is SQIVND (reference sequence). Sequencing used peripheral blood. J is TRBJ1-6 and V is TRBV19; D is undetermined. This clonotype was obtained from a woman aged 25-40 years who had recovered from COVID-19. The CDR3 is CASSYSYNSPLHF. DNA of the CDR3: TGTGCCAGTAGTTACTCCTATAATTCACCCCTCCACTTT. The full variable domain, its missing parts supplied by reference TRBV19 and TRBJ1-6, is DGGITQSPKYLFRKEGQNVTLSCEQNLNHDAMYWYRQDPGQGLRLIYYSQIVNDFQKGDIAEGYSVSREKKESFPLTVTSAQKNPTAFYLCASSYSYNSPLHFGNGTRLTVT.